This T cell receptor (beta chain) was recorded in a study of memory B cells and T cells in multiple sclerosis. Study-level points and caveats: Compartments had unequal clone-set sizes, affecting shared clonotype counts.

Germline V gene data show CDR1 as SGHTA and CDR2 as FQGTGA. This CDR3 is built from 14 residues. The germline V and J ends were trimmed by 5 bases and 7 bases, with 16 bases remaining between them. Comments on this clone: As yet, its antigen is unknown.

Only in-frame clones appear in the TCRdb table, and some are missing; sequencing was by immunoSEQ multiplex PCR. The repertoire holds more than 12,000 clones, with approximately 69% as singletons. The genes are TRBV7-3 and TRBJ2-3; possible D gene TRBD2, 5 bases. The TCR was taken from a human donor with multiple sclerosis. Input material: memory (CD45RO+) CD4+ T cells from blood. The CDR3 region has the DNA TGTGCCAGCAGCCCTGGAGGTCTTCAGAATACGCAGTATTTT. Translation gives CASSPGGLQNTQYF.